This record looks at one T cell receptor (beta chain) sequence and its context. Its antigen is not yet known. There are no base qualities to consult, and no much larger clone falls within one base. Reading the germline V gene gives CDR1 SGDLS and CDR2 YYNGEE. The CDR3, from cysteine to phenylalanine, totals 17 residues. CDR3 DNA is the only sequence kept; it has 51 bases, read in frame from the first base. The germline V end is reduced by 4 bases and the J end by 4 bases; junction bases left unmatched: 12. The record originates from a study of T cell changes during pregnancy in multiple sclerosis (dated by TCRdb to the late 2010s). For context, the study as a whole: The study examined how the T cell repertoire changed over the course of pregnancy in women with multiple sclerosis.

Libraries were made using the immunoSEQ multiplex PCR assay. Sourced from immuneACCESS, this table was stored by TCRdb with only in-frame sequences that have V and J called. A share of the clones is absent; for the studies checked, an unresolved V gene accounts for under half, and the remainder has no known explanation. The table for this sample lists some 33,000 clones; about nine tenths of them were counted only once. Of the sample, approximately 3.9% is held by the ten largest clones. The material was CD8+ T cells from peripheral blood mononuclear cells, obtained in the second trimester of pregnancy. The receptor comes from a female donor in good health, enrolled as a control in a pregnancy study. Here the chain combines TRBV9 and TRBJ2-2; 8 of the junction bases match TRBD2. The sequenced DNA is TGTGCCAGCAGCCCCTCCGGGGGGGCGGTCAGCACCGGGGAGCTGTTTTTT. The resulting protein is CASSPSGGAVSTGELFF.